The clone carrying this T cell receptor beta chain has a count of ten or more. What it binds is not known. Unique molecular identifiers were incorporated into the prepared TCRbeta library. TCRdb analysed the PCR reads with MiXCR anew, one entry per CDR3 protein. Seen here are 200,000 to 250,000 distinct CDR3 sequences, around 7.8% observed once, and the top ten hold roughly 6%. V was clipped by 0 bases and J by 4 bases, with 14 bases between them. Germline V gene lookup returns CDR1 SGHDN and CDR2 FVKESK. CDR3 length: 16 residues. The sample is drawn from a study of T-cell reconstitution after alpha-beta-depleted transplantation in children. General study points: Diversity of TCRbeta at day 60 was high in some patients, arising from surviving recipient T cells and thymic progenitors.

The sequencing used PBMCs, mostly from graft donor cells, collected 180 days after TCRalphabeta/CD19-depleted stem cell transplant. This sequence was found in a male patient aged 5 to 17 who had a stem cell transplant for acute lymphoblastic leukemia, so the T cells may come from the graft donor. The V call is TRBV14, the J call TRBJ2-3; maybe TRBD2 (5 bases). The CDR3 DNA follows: TGTGCCAGCAGCCAAGACCGGGGTTATGCGGCAGATACGCAGTATTTT. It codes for CASSQDRGYAADTQYF.